The subject of this entry is one T cell receptor beta chain. The antigen remains unidentified. TCRdb itself ran the 5' RACE reads through MiXCR, one entry per CDR3 protein. The table includes approximately 32,000 distinct CDR3 sequences, approximately 4% detected once. This sample was taken from a study of T cells after yellow fever vaccination. Turning to the study itself: Researchers used SMART-Seq v4 Ultra Low Input to prepare fractions that had low cell numbers.

Study-wide points: Among all clonotypes, a small share was observed in both CD4 and CD8 compartments.

This CDR3 is built from 15 residues. Germline V CDR1 and CDR2: VSNAYN, GSKP. Material: CD8+ T cells sorted from PBMCs, obtained 5 days after the yellow fever booster vaccination. The origin of this receptor is a man aged 25-40 years who received the YFV17D yellow fever vaccine. The chain joins TRAV2 to TRBJ1-5, with TRBD1 identical over 12 bases. The DNA for the CDR3 is TGTGCTAGGGGACAGGGGGCGTATTGGGGTTGGCCCCAGCATTTT. It encodes CARGQGAYWGWPQHF.